The rows below give T cell receptor beta chains drawn from one sample of a study of blood T cell repertoires in COVID-19. Only in-frame clones appear in the TCRdb table, and some are missing; sequencing was by immunoSEQ multiplex PCR. The sample contains about 250,000 clones, roughly 86% of which appear only once. The source material was peripheral blood. The receptors were sampled from a woman in her sixties or seventies who had recovered from COVID-19. CDR3s include the opening cysteine and the closing phenylalanine or tryptophan. Each record gives: CDR3 DNA, CDR3 protein, clone size, V gene, J gene, D gene. A D gene is named only where the DNA matches it firmly. Size tells how often a clone was seen (once, few, many) or the class of an expanded clone, and some rows leave it out.

TGTGCCAGCAGCGCCGTTGAACTAGCGGGCGCCTACGAGCAGTACTTC	CASSAVELAGAYEQYF	NA	TRBV11-1	TRBJ2-7	TRBD2
TGTGCCAGCTCACCGTCCACTAGCGTCCAAGAGACCCAGTACTTC	CASSPSTSVQETQYF	NA	TRBV18	TRBJ2-5	TRBD2
TGTGCCAGCAGCTTATCAGGGATGGACAATCAGCCCCAGCATTTT	CASSLSGMDNQPQHF	many	TRBV7-8	TRBJ1-5	NA
TGTGCCAGCAGCTTGGAGGACAGCTTTATTAGGACCCAGTACTTC	CASSLEDSFIRTQYF	once	TRBV5-5	TRBJ2-5	NA
TGCAGCGTTGGAGGACAGAACTATGGCTACACCTTC	CSVGGQNYGYTF	NA	TRBV29-1	TRBJ1-2	NA
TGTGCCAGCAGCTTGAAGGCGGGGCAGAGAAGCACAGATACGCAGTATTTT	CASSLKAGQRSTDTQYF	NA	TRBV5-4	TRBJ2-3	NA
TGCGCCAGCAGCTTGGAAACGGCGGGAAAAGAGACCCAGTACTTC	CASSLETAGKETQYF	NA	TRBV5-1	TRBJ2-5	NA
TGTGCCAGTAGTATACCGGGGAGGAATCAGCCCCAGCATTTT	CASSIPGRNQPQHF	NA	TRBV19	TRBJ1-5	NA
TGCGCCAGCAGCCCTCGGGACTCCGCGAACACCGGGGAGCTGTTTTTT	CASSPRDSANTGELFF	NA	TRBV4-1	TRBJ2-2	NA
TGTGCCAGCAGCGCCCCTGGCAGGGCTAATGAAAAACTGTTTTTT	CASSAPGRANEKLFF	NA	TRBV5-4	TRBJ1-4	NA
TGCGCCAGCAGCCACCTACAGGGGATAATAGGCAATGAGCAGTTCTTC	CASSHLQGIIGNEQFF	once	TRBV4-1	TRBJ2-1	TRBD1
TGTGCCAGCAGCTTAGGGACAGGGGTCCACACCTTC	CASSLGTGVHTF	NA	TRBV7-9	TRBJ1-2	TRBD1
TGTGCCAGCAGCCCCCCCCGGAGACAGGGTGGCGGGTTTGGGGATGAAAAACTGTTTTTT	CASSPPRRQGGGFGDEKLFF	NA	TRBV21-1	TRBJ1-4	NA
TGTGCCAGCAGTCTCCAGGGTCGACTGGGGGAGCTGTTTTTT	CASSLQGRLGELFF	NA	TRBV25-1	TRBJ2-2	NA
TGCGCCAGCAGCCAACCAGGGGGATCATCTGAAAAACTGTTTTTT	CASSQPGGSSEKLFF	NA	TRBV4-1	TRBJ1-4	TRBD1
TGCGCCAGCAGCTTGGGAGGGACAGGCTCCTACGAGCAGTACTTC	CASSLGGTGSYEQYF	NA	TRBV5-1	TRBJ2-7	TRBD1
TGTGCCAGCTCACCCCCGGGGACATACACTGAAGCTTTCTTT	CASSPPGTYTEAFF	NA	TRBV18	TRBJ1-1	NA
TGTGCCAGCAGCGTACGAATGGGACAGGGGGCCACCATATATTTT	CASSVRMGQGATIYF	NA	TRBV7-9	TRBJ1-3	TRBD1
TGTGCCAGCAGTTTCAACGGGGGGACACAAGAGACCCAGTACTTC	CASSFNGGTQETQYF	NA	TRBV27	TRBJ2-5	NA
TGTGCCAGCAGCCAAGGGACAGGGAGAACACAAGAGACCCAGTACTTC	CASSQGTGRTQETQYF	few	TRBV28	TRBJ2-5	TRBD1
TGTGCCAGCAGTGAGACAGGGGCGCAGGGTACGCAGTATTTT	CASSETGAQGTQYF	once	TRBV28	TRBJ2-3	TRBD1
TGTGCCAGCAGCCGAAGAGGACAGACTAGCAATCAGCCCCAGCATTTT	CASSRRGQTSNQPQHF	NA	TRBV28	TRBJ1-5	NA
TGTGCCAGCAGCCTCTCGCGGAGAGCTAACTATGGCTACACCTTC	CASSLSRRANYGYTF	NA	TRBV11-1	TRBJ1-2	NA
TGTGCCAGCCTCGGGAGGGCCCTTAGCTATGGCTACACCTTC	CASLGRALSYGYTF	NA	TRBV28	TRBJ1-2	NA
TGCGCCAGCAGCTTCAGTGGGGACAGGGGATCCTTC	CASSFSGDRGSF	NA	TRBV5-1	TRBJ2-7	TRBD1
TGTGCCCTAGGGACAGGAGCTAACTATGGCTACACCTTC	CALGTGANYGYTF	NA	TRBV10-3	TRBJ1-2	TRBD1
TGTGCCAGCTCACGGACGGAAGGGAGGGAAAAACTGTTTTTT	CASSRTEGREKLFF	NA	TRBV18	TRBJ1-4	NA
TGTGCCGCGAGGGGGAATCGGGACGGGGAGCTGTTTTTT	CAARGNRDGELFF	NA	TRBV24-1	TRBJ2-2	NA
TGTGCCAGCAGCCAAGGCGCAGGGCTGCCCCTCCACTTT	CASSQGAGLPLHF	NA	TRBV3-1/TRBV3-2	TRBJ1-6	NA
TGTGCTAGTGGTTTGGTAATGGAGGGCAGGTTTAACACTGAAGCTTTCTTT	CASGLVMEGRFNTEAFF	NA	TRBV12-5	TRBJ1-1	NA
TGTGCCAGTAGTATAGACTCCTCTAGCGGGGGGACAGATACGCAGTATTTT	CASSIDSSSGGTDTQYF	NA	TRBV19	TRBJ2-3	TRBD2
TGTGCCAGCAGCCCCAACGAGGCGGAGTTCGGTGGCTACACCTTC	CASSPNEAEFGGYTF	NA	TRBV7-2	TRBJ1-2	NA
TGTGCCAGTAGAGACAGGGCGAACACTGAAGCTTTCTTT	CASRDRANTEAFF	NA	TRBV19	TRBJ1-1	TRBD1
TGCGCCAGCAGCTTAAGCATTACAGGGGTGTATGGCTACACCTTC	CASSLSITGVYGYTF	NA	TRBV5-1	TRBJ1-2	TRBD1
TGTGCCAGCAGCCCTCGACAGTTGTCGGGTTCGGGAAACACCATATATTTT	CASSPRQLSGSGNTIYF	few	TRBV11-2	TRBJ1-3	NA
TGTGCCAGCACCAGGACAGGGACTGTCTCTGGAAACACCATATATTTT	CASTRTGTVSGNTIYF	NA	TRBV28	TRBJ1-3	TRBD1
TGTGCCAGTAGAATCACAGGGCTTACTAACTATGGCTACACCTTC	CASRITGLTNYGYTF	NA	TRBV19	TRBJ1-2	NA
TGTGCCATCACAGGAACAGGGGGACAGAACACTGAAGCTTTCTTT	CAITGTGGQNTEAFF	NA	TRBV6-6	TRBJ1-1	TRBD1
TGTGCCAGCGTCCGGAACTATGGCTACACCTTC	CASVRNYGYTF	NA	TRBV28	TRBJ1-2	NA
TGTGCCAGCAGTTTATTGGACAGGGGAGCCGAGCAGTACTTC	CASSLLDRGAEQYF	NA	TRBV28	TRBJ2-7	TRBD1
TGCGCCAGCAGCTCAACTACTGACGTTTTGGGTGGCTACACCTTC	CASSSTTDVLGGYTF	NA	TRBV5-1	TRBJ1-2	NA
TGTGCCAGCAGCAAACTAGCGGCAACCTACAATGAGCAGTTCTTC	CASSKLAATYNEQFF	NA	TRBV6-5	TRBJ2-1	TRBD2
TGTGCCAGCAGCGTGGAGGGGGGGCTCACCGGGGAGCTGTTTTTT	CASSVEGGLTGELFF	NA	TRBV9	TRBJ2-2	NA
TGTGCCAGTAGTACCCAGGGGGTCGCTGAAGCTTTCTTT	CASSTQGVAEAFF	NA	TRBV19	TRBJ1-1	TRBD1
TGTGCTAGCAGCTCGGGCCGGACAGGTAACAATGAGCAGTTCTTC	CASSSGRTGNNEQFF	NA	TRBV7-7	TRBJ2-1	TRBD1
TGTGCCAGCAGCTTGGGACAGGGGACTAACTATGGCTACACCTTC	CASSLGQGTNYGYTF	NA	TRBV7-3	TRBJ1-2	TRBD1
TGTGCCAGCCGGGGACAGGGACGCACCGGGGAGCTGTTTTTT	CASRGQGRTGELFF	NA	TRBV27	TRBJ2-2	TRBD1